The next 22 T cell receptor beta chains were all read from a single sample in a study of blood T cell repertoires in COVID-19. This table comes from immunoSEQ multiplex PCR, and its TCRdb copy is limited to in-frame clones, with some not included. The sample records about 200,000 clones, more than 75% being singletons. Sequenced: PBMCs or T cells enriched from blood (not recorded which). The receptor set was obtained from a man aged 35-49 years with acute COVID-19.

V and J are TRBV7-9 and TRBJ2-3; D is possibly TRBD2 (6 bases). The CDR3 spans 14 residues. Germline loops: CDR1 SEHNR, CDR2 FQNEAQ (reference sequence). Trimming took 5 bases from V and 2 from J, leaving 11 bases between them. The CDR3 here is CASSPGTYTDTQYF. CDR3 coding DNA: TGTGCCAGCAGCCCGGGGACTTACACAGATACGCAGTATTTT.

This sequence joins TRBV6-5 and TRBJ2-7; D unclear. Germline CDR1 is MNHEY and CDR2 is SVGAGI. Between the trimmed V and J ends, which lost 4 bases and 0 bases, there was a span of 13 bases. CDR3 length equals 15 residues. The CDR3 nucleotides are TGTGCCAGCAGTTCCCCCAGGATCCGCTCCTACGAGCAGTACTTC. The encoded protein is CASSSPRIRSYEQYF.

Here the CDR3 reads CASSNSGPNTGELFF. CDR3 DNA sequence: TGCGCCAGCAGTAATAGCGGACCGAACACCGGGGAGCTGTTTTTT. The chain joins TRBV5-1 to TRBJ2-2, with D tentatively TRBD2 (6 bases). This CDR3 has 15 residues. Trimming shortened V by 5 bases and J by 0 bases, and 11 bases separated the two germline ends. Per germline, CDR1 SGHRS and CDR2 YFSETQ.

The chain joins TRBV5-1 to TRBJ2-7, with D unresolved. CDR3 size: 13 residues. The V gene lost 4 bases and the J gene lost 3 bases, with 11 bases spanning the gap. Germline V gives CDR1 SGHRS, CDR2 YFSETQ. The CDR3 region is CASSQRTGYEQYF. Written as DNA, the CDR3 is TGCGCCAGCAGCCAGAGAACGGGCTACGAGCAGTACTTC.

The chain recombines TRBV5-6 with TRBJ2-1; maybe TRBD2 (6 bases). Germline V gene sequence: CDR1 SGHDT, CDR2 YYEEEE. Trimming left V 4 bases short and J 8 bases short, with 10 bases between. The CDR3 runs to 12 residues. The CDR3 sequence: CASSLRDYEQFF. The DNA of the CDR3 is TGTGCCAGCAGCCTGAGGGACTATGAGCAGTTCTTC.

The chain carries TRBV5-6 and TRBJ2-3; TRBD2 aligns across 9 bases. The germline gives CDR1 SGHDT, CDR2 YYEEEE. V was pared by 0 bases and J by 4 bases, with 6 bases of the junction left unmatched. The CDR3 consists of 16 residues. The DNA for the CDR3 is TGTGCCAGCAGCTTGGCCAGGGTAGCGGGAGCAGATACGCAGTATTTT. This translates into CASSLARVAGADTQYF.

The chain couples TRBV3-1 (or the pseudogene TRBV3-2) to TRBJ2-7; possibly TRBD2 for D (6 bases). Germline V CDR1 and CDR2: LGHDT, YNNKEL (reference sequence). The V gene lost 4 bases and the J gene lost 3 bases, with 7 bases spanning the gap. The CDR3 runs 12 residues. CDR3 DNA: TGTGCCAGCAGCCCTAGCGACTACGAGCAGTACTTC. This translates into CASSPSDYEQYF.

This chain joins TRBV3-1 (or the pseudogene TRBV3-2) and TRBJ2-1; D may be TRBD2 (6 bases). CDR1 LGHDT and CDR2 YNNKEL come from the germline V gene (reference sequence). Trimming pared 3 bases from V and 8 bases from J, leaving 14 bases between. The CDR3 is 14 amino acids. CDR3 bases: TGTGCCAGCAGCCATGTAACCAGGAGGGATGAGCAGTTCTTC. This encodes CASSHVTRRDEQFF.

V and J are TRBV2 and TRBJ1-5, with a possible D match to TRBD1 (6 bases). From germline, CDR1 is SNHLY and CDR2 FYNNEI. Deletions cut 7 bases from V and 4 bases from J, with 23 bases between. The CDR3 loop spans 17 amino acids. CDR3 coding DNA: TGTGCCAGCACCCCCCCCGGACAGTCGCTTTTTAATCAGCCCCAGCATTTT. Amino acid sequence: CASTPPGQSLFNQPQHF. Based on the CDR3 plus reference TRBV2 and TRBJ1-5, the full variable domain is EPEVTQTPSHQVTQMGQEVILRCVPISNHLYFYWYRQILGQKVEFLVSFYNNEISEKSEIFDDQFSVERPDGSNFTLKIRSTKLEDSAMYFCASTPPGQSLFNQPQHFGDGTRLSIL.

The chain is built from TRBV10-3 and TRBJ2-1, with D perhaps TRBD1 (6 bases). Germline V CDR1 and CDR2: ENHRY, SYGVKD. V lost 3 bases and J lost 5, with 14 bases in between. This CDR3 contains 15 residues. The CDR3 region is CAISDWQGRDNEQFF. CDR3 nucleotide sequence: TGTGCCATCAGTGACTGGCAGGGGAGAGACAATGAGCAGTTCTTC.

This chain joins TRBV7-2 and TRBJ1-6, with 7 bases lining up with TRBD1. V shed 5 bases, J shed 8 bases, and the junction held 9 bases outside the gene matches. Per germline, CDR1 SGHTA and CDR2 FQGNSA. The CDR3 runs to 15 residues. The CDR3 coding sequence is TGTGCCAGCAGCAGCCAAACAGGGGAACATTCACCCCTCCACTTT. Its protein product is CASSSQTGEHSPLHF.

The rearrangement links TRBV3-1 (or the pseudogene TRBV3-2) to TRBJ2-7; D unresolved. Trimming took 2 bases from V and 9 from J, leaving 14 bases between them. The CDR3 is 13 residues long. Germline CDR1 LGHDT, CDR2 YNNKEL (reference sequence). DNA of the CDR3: TGTGCCAGCAGCCAACTCGATCGGCCGGGGCAGTACTTC. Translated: CASSQLDRPGQYF.

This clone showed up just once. The CDR3 nucleotides are TGTGCCAGCAGACCTACTAGCGGGAGTTACAATGAGCAGTTCTTC. Translated: CASRPTSGSYNEQFF. The chain has TRBV9 and TRBJ2-1, with 11 bases aligning to TRBD2. The CDR3 extends over 15 amino acids. Germline V gene lookup returns CDR1 SGDLS and CDR2 YYNGEE. The V and J ends lost 5 bases and 4 bases, in that order; junction bases with no gene match: 5.

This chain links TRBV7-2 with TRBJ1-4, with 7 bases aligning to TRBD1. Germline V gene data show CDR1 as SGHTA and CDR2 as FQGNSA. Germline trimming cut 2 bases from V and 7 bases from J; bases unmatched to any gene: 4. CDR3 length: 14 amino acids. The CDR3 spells CASSLKGGIEKLFF. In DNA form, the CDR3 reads TGTGCCAGCAGCTTAAAAGGGGGCATTGAAAAACTGTTTTTT. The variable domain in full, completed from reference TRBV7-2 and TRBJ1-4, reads GAGVSQSPSNKVTEKGKDVELRCDPISGHTALYWYRQSLGQGLEFLIYFQGNSAPDKSGLPSDRFSAERTGGSVSTLTIQRTQQEDSAVYLCASSLKGGIEKLFFGSGTQLSVL.

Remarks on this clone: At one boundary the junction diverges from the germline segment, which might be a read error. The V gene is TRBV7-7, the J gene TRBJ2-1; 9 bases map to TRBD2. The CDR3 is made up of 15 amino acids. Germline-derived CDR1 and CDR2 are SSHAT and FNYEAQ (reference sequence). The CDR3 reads CASSLGLAGRDEQFF. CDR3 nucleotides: TGTGCTAGCAGCTTAGGTCTAGCGGGAAGGGATGAGCAGTTCTTC.

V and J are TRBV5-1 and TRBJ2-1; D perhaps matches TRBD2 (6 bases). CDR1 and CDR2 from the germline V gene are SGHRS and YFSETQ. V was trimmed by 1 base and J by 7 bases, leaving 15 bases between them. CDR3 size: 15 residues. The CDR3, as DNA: TGCGCCAGCAGCTTGTCGGGAGCCCAGCCGAATGAGCAGTTCTTC. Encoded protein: CASSLSGAQPNEQFF.

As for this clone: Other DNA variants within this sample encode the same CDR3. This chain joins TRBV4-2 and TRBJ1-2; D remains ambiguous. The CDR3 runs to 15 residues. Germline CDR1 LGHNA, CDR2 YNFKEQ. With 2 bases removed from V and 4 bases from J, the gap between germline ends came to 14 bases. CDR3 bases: TGTGCCAGCAGCCAACCCGGAACAGAGATCTATGGCTACACCTTC. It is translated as CASSQPGTEIYGYTF.

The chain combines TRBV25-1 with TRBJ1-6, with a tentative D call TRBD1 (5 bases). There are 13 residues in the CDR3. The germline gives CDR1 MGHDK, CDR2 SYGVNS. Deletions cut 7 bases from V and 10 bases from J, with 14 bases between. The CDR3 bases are TGTGCCAGCACCCGGGACTTACGGTCACCCCTCCACTTT. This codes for CASTRDLRSPLHF.

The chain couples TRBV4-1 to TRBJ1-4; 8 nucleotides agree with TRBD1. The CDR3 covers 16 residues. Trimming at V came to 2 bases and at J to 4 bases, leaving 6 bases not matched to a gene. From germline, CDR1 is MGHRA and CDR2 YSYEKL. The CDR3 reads CASSQSLQGVNEKLFF. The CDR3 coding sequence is TGCGCCAGCAGCCAAAGCCTACAGGGGGTTAATGAAAAACTGTTTTTT.

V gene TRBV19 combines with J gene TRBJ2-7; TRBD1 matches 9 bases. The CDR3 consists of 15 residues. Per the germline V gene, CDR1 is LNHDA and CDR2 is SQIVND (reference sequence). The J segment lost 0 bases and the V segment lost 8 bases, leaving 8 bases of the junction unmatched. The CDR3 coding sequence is TGTGCCAGTTCTAAAGACAGGGGGAGCTCCTACGAGCAGTACTTC. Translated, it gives CASSKDRGSSYEQYF.

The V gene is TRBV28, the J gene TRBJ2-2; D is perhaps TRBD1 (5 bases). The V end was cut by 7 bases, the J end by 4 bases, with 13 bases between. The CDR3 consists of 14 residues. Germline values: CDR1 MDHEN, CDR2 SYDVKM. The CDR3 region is CASIPQGLTGELFF. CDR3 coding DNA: TGTGCCAGCATCCCCCAGGGTCTCACCGGGGAGCTGTTTTTT.

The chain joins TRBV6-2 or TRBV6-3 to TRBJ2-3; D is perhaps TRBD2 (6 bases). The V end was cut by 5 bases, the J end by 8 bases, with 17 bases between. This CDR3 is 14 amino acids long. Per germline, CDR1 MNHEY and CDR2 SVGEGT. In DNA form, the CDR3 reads TGTGCCAGCAGTGTACTAGCCGCAAGTTCTACGCAGTATTTT. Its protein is CASSVLAASSTQYF.